This T cell receptor beta chain comes out of a study of molecular identifiers for immune sequencing clone quantification. General observations from the study: Sizes of clones that are highly expanded could be underestimated (if identical TCR molecules share a barcode).

Germline assignment: CDR1 MGHRA and CDR2 YSYEKL. The CDR3 extends over 15 amino acids. With 1 base removed from V and 3 bases from J, the gap between germline ends came to 12 bases. Many counts were recorded for this clonotype. What it binds is not known. In the sort, naive CD8 T cells were defined as CD8+CD4-CCR7+CD45RA+. Preparation methods for the bulk TCR libraries were those previously described, with listed TCR primers. TCRdb used MiXCR to reprocess the PCR reads, holding one entry per CDR3 protein. Among approximately 680,000 distinct CDR3 sequences listed, over 25% were seen once. The chain has TRBV4-1 and TRBJ1-1; D unresolved. This TCR came from a human donor in good health. Some libraries in this study had Jurkat cell RNA spiked in. The source material was naive CD8+ T cells from blood, with Jurkat cell RNA spiked in. Subset indicated: FACS-sorted CD8+CD4-CCR7+CD45RA+ naive T cells. CDR3 sequence: CASSQVWAVDTEAFF. In nucleotides, the CDR3 is TGCGCCAGCAGCCAAGTTTGGGCCGTCGACACTGAAGCTTTCTTT.